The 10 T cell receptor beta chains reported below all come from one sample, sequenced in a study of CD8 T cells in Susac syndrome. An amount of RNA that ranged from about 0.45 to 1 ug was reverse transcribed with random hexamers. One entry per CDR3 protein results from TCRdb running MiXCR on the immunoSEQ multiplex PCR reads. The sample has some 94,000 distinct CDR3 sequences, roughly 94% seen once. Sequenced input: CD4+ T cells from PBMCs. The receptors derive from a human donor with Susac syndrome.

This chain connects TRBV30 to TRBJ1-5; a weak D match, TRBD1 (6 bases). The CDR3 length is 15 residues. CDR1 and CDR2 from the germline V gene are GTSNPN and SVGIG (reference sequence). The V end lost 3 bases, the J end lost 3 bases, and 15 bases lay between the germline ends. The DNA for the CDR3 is TGTGCCTGGAGCACCGGGACATTTGTCAATCAGCCCCAGCATTTT. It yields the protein CAWSTGTFVNQPQHF.

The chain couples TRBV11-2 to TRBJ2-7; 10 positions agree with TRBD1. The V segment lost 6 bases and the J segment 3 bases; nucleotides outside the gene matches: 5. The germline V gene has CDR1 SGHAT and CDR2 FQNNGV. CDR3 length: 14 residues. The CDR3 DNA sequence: TGTGCCAGCAGGATGACAGGGGGCGGCTACGAGCAGTACTTC. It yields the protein CASRMTGGGYEQYF.

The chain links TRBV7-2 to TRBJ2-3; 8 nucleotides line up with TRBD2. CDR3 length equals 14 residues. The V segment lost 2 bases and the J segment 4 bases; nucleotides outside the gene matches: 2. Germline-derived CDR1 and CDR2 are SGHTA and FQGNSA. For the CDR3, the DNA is TGTGCCAGCAGCTTAACGGGGGGGGCAGATACGCAGTATTTT. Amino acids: CASSLTGGADTQYF.

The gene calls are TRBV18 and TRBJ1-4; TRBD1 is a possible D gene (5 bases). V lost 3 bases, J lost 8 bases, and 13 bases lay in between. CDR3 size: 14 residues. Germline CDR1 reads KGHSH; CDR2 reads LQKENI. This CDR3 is CASSPEGSGEKLFF. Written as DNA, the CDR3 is TGTGCCAGCTCACCGGAGGGGAGTGGGGAAAAACTGTTTTTT.

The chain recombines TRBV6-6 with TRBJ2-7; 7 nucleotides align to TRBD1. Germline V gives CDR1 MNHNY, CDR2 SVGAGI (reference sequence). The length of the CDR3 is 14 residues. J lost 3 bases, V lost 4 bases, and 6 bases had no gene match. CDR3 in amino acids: CASSLGQPFYEQYF. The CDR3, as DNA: TGTGCCAGCAGTTTGGGACAGCCTTTCTACGAGCAGTACTTC.

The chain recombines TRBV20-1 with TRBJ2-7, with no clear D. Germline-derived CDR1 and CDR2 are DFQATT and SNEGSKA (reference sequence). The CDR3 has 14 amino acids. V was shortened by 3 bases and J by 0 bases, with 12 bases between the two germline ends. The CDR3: CSARLGSDSYEQYF. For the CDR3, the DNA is TGCAGTGCTAGGCTGGGGTCTGACTCCTACGAGCAGTACTTC.

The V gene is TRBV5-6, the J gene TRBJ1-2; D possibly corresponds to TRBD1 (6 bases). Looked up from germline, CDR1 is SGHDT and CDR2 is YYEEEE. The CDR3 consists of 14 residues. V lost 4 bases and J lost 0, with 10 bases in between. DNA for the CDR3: TGTGCCAGCAGCCGGACAGTAACTAACTATGGCTACACCTTC. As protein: CASSRTVTNYGYTF.

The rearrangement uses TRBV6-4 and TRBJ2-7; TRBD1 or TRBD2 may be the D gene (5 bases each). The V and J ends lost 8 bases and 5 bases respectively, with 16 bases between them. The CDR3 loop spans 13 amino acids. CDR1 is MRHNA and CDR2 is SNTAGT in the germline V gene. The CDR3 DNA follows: TGTGCCAGCTACGAGGGGTACGGGAACGAGCAGTACTTC. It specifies CASYEGYGNEQYF.

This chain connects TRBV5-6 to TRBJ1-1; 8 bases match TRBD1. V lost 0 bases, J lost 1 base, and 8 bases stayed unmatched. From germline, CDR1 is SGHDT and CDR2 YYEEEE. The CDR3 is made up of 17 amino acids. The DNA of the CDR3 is TGTGCCAGCAGCTTGGCGCTTGACAGGGGAGGGAACACTGAAGCTTTCTTT. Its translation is CASSLALDRGGNTEAFF.

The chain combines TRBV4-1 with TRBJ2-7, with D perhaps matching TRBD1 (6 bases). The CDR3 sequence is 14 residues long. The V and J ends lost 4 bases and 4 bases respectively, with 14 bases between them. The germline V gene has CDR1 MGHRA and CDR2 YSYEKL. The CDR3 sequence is CASSLSIGGYEQYF. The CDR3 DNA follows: TGCGCCAGCAGCCTTTCAATAGGGGGTTACGAGCAGTACTTC.